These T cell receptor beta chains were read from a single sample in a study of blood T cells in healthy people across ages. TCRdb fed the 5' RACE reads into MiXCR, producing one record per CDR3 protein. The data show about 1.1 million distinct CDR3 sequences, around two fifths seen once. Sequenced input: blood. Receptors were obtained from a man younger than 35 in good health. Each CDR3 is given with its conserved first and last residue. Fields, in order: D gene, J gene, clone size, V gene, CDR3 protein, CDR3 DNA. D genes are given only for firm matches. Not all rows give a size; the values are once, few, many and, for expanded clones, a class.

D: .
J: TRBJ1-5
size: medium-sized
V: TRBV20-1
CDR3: CSARDQTGSWQPQHF
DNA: TGCAGTGCTAGAGATCAGACCGGATCATGGCAGCCCCAGCATTTT

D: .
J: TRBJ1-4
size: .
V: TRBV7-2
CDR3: CASSFATENEKLFF
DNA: TGTGCCAGCAGCTTTGCGACTGAGAATGAAAAACTGTTTTTT

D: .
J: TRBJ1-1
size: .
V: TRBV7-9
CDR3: CASSLTQGEAFF
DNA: TGTGCCAGCAGCTTAACGCAGGGCGAAGCTTTCTTT

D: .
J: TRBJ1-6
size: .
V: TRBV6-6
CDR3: CASSETTGKRSPLHF
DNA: TGTGCCAGCAGCGAAACAACAGGGAAACGCTCACCCCTCCACTTT

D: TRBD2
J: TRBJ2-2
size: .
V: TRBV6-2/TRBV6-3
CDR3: CASSYRTSGGNTGELFF
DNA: TGTGCCAGCAGTTACAGGACTAGCGGGGGGAACACCGGGGAGCTGTTTTTT

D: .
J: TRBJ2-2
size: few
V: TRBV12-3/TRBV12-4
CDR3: CASSFRSTGELFF
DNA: TGTGCCAGCAGTTTTCGCAGCACCGGGGAGCTGTTTTTT

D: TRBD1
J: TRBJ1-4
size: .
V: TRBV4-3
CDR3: CASSQPGQGATNEKLFF
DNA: TGCGCCAGCAGCCAACCCGGACAGGGTGCAACTAATGAAAAACTGTTTTTT

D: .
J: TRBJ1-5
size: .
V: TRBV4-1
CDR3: CASSQDNGQGNQPQHF
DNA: TGCGCCAGCAGCCAAGATAATGGGCAGGGCAATCAGCCCCAGCATTTT

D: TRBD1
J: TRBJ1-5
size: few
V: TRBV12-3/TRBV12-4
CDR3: CASRTGDFNQPQHF
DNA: TGTGCCAGTAGGACAGGGGACTTCAATCAGCCCCAGCATTTT

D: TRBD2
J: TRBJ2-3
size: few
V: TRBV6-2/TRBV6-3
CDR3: CASSYQAGGPTDTQYF
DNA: TGTGCCAGCAGTTACCAGGCGGGGGGGCCCACAGATACGCAGTATTTT

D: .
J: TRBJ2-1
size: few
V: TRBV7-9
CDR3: CASSLDGIEQFF
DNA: TGTGCCAGCAGCTTAGATGGTATAGAGCAGTTCTTC

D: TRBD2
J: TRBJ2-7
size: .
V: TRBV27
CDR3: CASSLLGTSGVIYEQYF
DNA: TGTGCCAGCAGTTTATTGGGGACTAGCGGGGTTATTTACGAGCAGTACTTC

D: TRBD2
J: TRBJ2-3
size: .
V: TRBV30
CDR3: CAYFSGGRGTQYF
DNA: TGTGCCTATTTTAGCGGGGGGCGAGGTACGCAGTATTTT

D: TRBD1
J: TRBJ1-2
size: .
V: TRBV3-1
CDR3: CASSQEYRGRGYTF
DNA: TGTGCCAGCAGCCAAGAATACAGGGGGCGTGGCTACACCTTC

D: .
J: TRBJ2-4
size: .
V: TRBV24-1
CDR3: CATIEQADECALAKNIQYF
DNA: TGTGCCACCATCGAACAGGCAGATGAATGCGCCCTAGCCAAAAACATTCAGTACTTC

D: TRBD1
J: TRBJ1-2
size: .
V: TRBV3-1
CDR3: CASSQPFQGAMNGYTF
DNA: TGTGCCAGCAGCCAACCCTTCCAGGGGGCAATGAATGGCTACACCTTC

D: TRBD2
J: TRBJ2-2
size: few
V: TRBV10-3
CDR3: CAITRTSGGTTGELFF
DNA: TGTGCCATCACTCGAACTAGCGGGGGGACGACCGGGGAGCTGTTTTTT